This T cell receptor (beta chain) emerged from a study of OX40 agonist ivuxolimab in advanced cancers. Study-level information: Patients were treated with ivuxolimab, an agonistic anti-OX40 (CD134) antibody.

Germline assignment: CDR1 SGHKS and CDR2 YYEKEE (reference sequence). The V end was cut by 2 bases, the J end by 5 bases, with 3 bases between. CDR3 length equals 11 residues. Using immunoSEQ multiplex PCR, the repertoire was profiled, and TCRdb retains in-frame clones only, with some absent. There are 70,000 or so clones in the sample; more than 70% occur only once, and over 0.75% lies in the top ten. Overall study findings and caveats: Expanded clones were, on average, more numerous in CD8+ T cells than in CD4+.

In the case of this clone: As yet, its antigen is unknown.

This material consisted of CD4+ or CD8+ T cells sorted from blood, taken in a trial of the OX40 agonist ivuxolimab. The origin of this receptor is an adult with an advanced solid tumor such as melanoma, head and neck, liver or kidney cancer. The chain joins TRBV5-5 to TRBJ2-3; D is uncertain. The CDR3 region is CASSFKDTQYF. The CDR3, as DNA: TGTGCCAGCAGCTTTAAAGATACGCAGTATTTT.